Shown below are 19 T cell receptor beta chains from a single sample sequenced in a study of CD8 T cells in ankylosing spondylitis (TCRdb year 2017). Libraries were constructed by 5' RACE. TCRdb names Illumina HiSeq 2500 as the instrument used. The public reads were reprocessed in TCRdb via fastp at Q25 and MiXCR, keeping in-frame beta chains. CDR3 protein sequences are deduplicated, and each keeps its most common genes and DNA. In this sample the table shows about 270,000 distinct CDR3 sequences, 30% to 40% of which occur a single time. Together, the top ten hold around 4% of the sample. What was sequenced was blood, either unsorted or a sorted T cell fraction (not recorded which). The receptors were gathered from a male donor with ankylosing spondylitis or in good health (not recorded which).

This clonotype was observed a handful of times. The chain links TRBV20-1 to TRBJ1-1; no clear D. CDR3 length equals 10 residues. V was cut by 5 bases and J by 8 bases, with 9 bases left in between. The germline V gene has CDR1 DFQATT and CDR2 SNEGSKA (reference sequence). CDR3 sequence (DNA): TGCAGTGCTTGGACGGGAGAAGCTTTCTTT. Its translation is CSAWTGEAFF.

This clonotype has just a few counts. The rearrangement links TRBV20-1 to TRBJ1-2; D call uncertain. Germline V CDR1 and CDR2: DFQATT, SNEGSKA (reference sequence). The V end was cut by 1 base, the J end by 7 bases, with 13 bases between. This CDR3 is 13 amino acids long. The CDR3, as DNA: TGCAGTGCTAGAGCCAGACTGTGGGGTGGCTACACCTTC. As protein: CSARARLWGGYTF.

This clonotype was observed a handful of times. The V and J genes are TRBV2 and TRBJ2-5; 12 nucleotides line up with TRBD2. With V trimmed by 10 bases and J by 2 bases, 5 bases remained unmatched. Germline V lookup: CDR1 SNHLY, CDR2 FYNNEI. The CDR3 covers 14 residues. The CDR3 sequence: CATLLAGGQETQYF. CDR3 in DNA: TGTGCCACCCTACTAGCGGGGGGACAAGAGACCCAGTACTTC.

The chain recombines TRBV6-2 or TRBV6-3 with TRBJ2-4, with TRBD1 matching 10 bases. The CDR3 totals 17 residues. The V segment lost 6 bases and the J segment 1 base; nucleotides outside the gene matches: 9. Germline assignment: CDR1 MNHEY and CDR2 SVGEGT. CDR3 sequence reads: CASSRTGTGVAKNIQYF. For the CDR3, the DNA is TGTGCCAGCAGCCGCACCGGGACAGGGGTGGCCAAAAACATTCAGTACTTC.

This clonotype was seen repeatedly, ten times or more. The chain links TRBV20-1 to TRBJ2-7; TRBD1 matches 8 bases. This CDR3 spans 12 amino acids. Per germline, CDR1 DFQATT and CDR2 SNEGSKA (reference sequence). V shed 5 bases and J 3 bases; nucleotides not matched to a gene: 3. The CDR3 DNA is TGCAGTGCTTCCGGGACAGGCTACGAGCAGTACTTC. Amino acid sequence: CSASGTGYEQYF.

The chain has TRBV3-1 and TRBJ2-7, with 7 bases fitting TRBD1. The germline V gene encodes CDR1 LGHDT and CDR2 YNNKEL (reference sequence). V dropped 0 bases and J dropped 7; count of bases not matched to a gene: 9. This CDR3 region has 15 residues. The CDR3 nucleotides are TGTGCCAGCAGCCAAGATTGGGGACAGTCGGGGGAGCAGTACTTC. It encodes CASSQDWGQSGEQYF.

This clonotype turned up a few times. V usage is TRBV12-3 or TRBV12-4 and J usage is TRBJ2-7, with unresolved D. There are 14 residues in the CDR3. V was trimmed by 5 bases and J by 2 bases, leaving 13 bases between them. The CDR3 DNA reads TGTGCCAGCAGTCCACCGGGCCGGCCCTACGAGCAGTACTTC. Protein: CASSPPGRPYEQYF.

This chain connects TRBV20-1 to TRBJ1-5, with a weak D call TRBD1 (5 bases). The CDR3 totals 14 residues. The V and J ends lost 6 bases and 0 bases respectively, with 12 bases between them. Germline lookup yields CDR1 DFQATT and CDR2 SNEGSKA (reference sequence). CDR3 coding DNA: TGCAGTGCCTGGGACGGGTATAGCAATCAGCCCCAGCATTTT. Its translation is CSAWDGYSNQPQHF.

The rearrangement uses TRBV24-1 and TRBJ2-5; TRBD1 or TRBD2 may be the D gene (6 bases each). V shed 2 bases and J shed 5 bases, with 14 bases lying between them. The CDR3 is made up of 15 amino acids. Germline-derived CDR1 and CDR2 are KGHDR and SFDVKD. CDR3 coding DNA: TGTGCCACCAGTGATTGGGGACGGGGGCTTGAGACCCAGTACTTC. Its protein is CATSDWGRGLETQYF.

CDR3 in amino acids: CASSLWENSPLHF. The CDR3 DNA reads as TGTGCCAGCAGTTTATGGGAGAATTCACCCCTCCACTTT. The chain recombines TRBV27 with TRBJ1-6, with unresolved D. From germline, CDR1 is MNHEY and CDR2 SMNVEV (reference sequence). Between the trimmed V and J ends, which lost 1 base and 7 bases, there was a span of 5 bases. This CDR3 is built from 13 residues.

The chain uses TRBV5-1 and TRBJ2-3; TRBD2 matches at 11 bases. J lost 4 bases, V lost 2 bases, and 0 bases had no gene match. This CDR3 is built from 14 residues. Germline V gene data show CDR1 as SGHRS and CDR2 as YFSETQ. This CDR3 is CASSFSGGADTQYF. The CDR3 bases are TGCGCCAGCAGCTTTAGCGGGGGGGCAGATACGCAGTATTTT.

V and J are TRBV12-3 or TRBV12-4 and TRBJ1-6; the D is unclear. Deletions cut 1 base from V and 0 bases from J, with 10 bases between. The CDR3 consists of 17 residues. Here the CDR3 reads CASSLVGLGSYNSPLHF. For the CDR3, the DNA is TGTGCCAGCAGTTTAGTTGGGTTGGGCTCCTATAATTCACCCCTCCACTTT.

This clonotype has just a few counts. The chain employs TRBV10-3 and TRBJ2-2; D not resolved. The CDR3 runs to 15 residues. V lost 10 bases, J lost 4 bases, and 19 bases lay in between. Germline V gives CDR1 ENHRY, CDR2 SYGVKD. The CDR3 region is CATTRKSHPTGELFF. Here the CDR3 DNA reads TGTGCCACCACTCGGAAGAGCCACCCCACCGGGGAGCTGTTTTTT.

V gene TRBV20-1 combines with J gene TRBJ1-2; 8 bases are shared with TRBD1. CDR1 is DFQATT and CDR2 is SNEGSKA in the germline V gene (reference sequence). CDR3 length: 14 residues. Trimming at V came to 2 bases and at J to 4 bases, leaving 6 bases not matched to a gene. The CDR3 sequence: CSARRTGQPYGYTF. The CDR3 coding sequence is TGCAGTGCTAGACGGACAGGGCAACCCTATGGCTACACCTTC.

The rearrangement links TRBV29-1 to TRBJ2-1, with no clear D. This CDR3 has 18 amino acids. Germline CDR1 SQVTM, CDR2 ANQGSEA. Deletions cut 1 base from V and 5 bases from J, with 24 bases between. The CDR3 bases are TGCAGCGTTGAAGGTTTGGCGGTACCGGAGTCGGTGGACAATGAGCAGTTCTTC. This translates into CSVEGLAVPESVDNEQFF.

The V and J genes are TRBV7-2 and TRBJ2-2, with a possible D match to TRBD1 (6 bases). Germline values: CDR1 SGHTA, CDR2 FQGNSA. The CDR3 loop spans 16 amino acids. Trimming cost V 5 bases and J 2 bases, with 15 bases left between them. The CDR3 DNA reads TGTGCCAGCAGCCTGGACAGCCGGCTAAACACCGGGGAGCTGTTTTTT. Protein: CASSLDSRLNTGELFF.

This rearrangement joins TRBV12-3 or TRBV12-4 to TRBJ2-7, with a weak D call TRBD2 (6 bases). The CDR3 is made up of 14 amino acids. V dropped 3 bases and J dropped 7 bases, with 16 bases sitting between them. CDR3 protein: CASSLGGPFWEQYF. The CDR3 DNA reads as TGTGCCAGCAGTTTGGGGGGACCCTTTTGGGAGCAGTACTTC.

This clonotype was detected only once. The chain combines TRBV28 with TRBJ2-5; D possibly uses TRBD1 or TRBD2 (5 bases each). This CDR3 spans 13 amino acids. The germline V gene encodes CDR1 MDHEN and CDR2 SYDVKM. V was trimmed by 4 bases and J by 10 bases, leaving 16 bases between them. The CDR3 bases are TGTGCCAGCAGTTCAACGGGACGACATCTCCAGTACTTC. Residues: CASSSTGRHLQYF.

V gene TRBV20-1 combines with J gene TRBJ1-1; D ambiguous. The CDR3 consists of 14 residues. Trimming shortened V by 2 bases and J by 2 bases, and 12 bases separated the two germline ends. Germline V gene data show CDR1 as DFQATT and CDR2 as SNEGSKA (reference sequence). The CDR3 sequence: CSARYSQVNTEAFF. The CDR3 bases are TGCAGTGCTAGATACAGCCAAGTTAACACTGAAGCTTTCTTT.